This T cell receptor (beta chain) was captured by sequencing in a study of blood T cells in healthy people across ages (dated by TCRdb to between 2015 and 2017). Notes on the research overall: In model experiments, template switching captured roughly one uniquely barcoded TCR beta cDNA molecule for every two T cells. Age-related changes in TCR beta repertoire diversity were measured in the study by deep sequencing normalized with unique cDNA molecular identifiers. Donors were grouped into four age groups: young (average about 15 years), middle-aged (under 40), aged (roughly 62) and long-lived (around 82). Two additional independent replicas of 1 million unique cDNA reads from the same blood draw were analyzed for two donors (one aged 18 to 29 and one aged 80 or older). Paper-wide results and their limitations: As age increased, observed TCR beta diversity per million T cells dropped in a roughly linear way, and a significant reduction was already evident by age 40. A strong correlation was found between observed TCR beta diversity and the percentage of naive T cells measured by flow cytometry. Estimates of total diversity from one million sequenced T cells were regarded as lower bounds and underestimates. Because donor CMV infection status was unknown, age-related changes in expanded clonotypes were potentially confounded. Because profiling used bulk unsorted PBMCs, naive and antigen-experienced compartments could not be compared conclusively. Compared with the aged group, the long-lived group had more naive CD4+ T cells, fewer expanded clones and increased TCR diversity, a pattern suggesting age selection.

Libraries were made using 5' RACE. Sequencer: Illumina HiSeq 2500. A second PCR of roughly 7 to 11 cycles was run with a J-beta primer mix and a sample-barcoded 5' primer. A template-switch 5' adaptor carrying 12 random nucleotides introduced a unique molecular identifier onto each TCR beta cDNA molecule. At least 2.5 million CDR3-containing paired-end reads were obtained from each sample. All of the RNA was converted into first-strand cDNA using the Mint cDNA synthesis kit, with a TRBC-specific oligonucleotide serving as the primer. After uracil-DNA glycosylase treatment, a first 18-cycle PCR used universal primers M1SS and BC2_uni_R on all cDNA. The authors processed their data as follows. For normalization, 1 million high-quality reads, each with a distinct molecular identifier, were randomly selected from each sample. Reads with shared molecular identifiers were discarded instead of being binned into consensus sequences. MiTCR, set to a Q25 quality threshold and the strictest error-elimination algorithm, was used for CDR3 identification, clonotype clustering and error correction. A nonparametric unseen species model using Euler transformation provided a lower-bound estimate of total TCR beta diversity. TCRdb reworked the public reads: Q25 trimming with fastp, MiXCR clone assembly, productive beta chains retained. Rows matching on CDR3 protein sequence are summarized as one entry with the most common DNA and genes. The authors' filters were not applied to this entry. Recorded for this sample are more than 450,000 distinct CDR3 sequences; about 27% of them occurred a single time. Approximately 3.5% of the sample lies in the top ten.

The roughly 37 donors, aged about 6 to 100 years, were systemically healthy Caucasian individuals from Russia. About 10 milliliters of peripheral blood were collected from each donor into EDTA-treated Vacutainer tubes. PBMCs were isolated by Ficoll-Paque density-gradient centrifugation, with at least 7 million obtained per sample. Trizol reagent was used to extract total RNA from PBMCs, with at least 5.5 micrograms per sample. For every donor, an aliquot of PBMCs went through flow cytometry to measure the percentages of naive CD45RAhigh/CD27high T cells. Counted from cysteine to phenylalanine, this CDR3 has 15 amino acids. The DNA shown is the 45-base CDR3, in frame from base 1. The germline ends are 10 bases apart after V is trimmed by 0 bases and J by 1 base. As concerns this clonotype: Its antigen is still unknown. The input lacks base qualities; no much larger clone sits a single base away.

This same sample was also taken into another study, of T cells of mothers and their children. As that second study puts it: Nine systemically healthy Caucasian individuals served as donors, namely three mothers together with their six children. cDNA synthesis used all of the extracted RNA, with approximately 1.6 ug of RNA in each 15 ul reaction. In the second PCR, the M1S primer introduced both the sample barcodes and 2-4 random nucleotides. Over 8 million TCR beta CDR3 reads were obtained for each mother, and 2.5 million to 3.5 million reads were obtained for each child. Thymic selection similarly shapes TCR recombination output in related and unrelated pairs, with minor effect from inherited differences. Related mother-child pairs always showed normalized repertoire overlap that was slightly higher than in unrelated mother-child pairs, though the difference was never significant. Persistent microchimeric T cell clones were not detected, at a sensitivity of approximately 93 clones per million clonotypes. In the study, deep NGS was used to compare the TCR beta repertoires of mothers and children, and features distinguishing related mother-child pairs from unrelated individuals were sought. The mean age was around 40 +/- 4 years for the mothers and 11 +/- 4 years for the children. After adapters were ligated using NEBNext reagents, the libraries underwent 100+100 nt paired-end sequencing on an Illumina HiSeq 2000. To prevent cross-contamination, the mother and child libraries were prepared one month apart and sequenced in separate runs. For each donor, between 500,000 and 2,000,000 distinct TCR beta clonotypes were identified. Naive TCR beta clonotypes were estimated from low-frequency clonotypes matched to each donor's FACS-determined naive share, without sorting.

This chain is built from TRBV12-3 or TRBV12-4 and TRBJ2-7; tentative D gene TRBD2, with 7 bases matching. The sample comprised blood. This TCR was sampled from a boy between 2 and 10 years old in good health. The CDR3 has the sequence CASSLARGGSYEQYF. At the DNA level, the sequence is TGTGCCAGCAGTTTAGCGAGGGGGGGTTCCTACGAGCAGTACTTC.